Below are 11 T cell receptor beta chains sequenced from a single sample in a study of identical twins. TCRdb used MiXCR to reprocess the 5' RACE reads, holding one entry per CDR3 protein. The repertoire holds some 440,000 distinct CDR3 sequences, with approximately 25% as singletons. The same specimen was also included in a second study, on T cells expressing NK-cell markers.

The source material was CD4+ T cells sorted from blood. The source of these receptors is a woman aged 18-30 years in good health.

This clonotype showed up just once. CDR3 loop: CASSLDTPSGSSYNEQFF. The CDR3, as DNA: TGTGCCAGCAGCTTAGATACCCCTAGCGGGAGCTCCTACAATGAGCAGTTCTTC. This chain uses TRBV11-2 with TRBJ2-1; TRBD2 aligns across 10 bases. With V trimmed by 0 bases and J by 0 bases, 5 bases remained unmatched. Germline assignment: CDR1 SGHAT and CDR2 FQNNGV. This CDR3 is built from 18 residues.

The V call is TRBV20-1, the J call TRBJ2-5; the D is unclear. Trimming left V 3 bases short and J 2 bases short, with 10 bases between. The CDR3 consists of 13 residues. CDR1 is DFQATT, CDR2 SNEGSKA, per germline (reference sequence). This chain's CDR3 is CSASTGQQETQYF. The CDR3 coding sequence is TGCAGTGCTAGTACGGGCCAACAAGAGACCCAGTACTTC.

The chain links TRBV20-1 to TRBJ2-7; D gene unclear. Germline V CDR1 and CDR2: DFQATT, SNEGSKA (reference sequence). Trimming stripped 1 base from V and 2 bases from J, with 3 bases between. The CDR3 runs to 11 residues. DNA for the CDR3: TGCAGTGCTAGAGGTCCCTACGAGCAGTACTTC. Translating it yields CSARGPYEQYF.

The V and J genes are TRBV20-1 and TRBJ2-5; 11 nucleotides match TRBD2. The CDR3 length is 13 residues. Germline CDR1 and CDR2: DFQATT and SNEGSKA (reference sequence). Losses at the gene ends were 6 bases for V and 2 bases for J; bases not matched to a gene: 2. CDR3 DNA: TGCAGTGCAAGGACTAGCGGGCAAGAGACCCAGTACTTC. This translates into CSARTSGQETQYF.

The J gene is TRBJ2-3, the V gene TRBV7-9, with TRBD2 as a possible D gene (6 bases). The CDR3 sequence is 14 residues long. Trimming stripped 6 bases from V and 1 base from J, with 11 bases between. The germline V gene encodes CDR1 SEHNR and CDR2 FQNEAQ (reference sequence). The CDR3 loop is CASRQGGGTDTQYF. DNA of the CDR3: TGTGCCAGCAGGCAGGGCGGGGGCACAGATACGCAGTATTTT.

This clonotype was recorded a few times. The chain couples TRBV11-2 to TRBJ2-1; D tentatively reads TRBD1 or TRBD2 (6 bases each). Germline CDR1 and CDR2: SGHAT and FQNNGV. V gave up 3 bases and J gave up 5 bases, with 11 bases separating them. The CDR3 runs to 14 residues. For the CDR3, the DNA is TGTGCCAGCAGCTTGGGGGGCCCAAACAATGAGCAGTTCTTC. It specifies CASSLGGPNNEQFF. Full variable domain (remainder filled in from reference TRBV11-2 and TRBJ2-1): EAGVAQSPRYKIIEKRQSVAFWCNPISGHATLYWYQQILGQGPKLLIQFQNNGVVDDSQLPKDRFSAERLKGVDSTLKIQPAKLEDSAVYLCASSLGGPNNEQFFGPGTRLTVL.

This clonotype occurred a few times. V is TRBV4-2 and J is TRBJ2-7; D not resolved. The germline gives CDR1 LGHNA, CDR2 YNFKEQ. The germline V and J ends were trimmed by 1 base and 9 bases, with 10 bases remaining between them. The length of the CDR3 is 12 residues. CDR3 amino acids: CASSQGAELQYF. As DNA, the CDR3 is TGTGCCAGCAGCCAAGGGGCAGAGCTGCAGTACTTC.

J is TRBJ2-3 and V is TRBV6-5; tentative D call: TRBD2 (5 bases). The germline gives CDR1 MNHEY, CDR2 SVGAGI. The CDR3 runs 11 residues. V lost 8 bases and J 6 bases, leaving 9 bases between the germline ends. CDR3 region: CASQAGDTQYF. The CDR3 bases are TGTGCCAGCCAGGCGGGCGATACGCAGTATTTT.

V and J are TRBV15 and TRBJ2-1; 8 nucleotides align to TRBD2. CDR1 and CDR2 (germline): LNHNV, YYDKDF (reference sequence). This CDR3 is built from 14 residues. J was trimmed by 4 bases and V by 4 bases; bases with no gene match: 3. The CDR3 is CATSKLAAYNEQFF. The CDR3 DNA sequence: TGTGCCACCAGCAAACTAGCGGCGTACAATGAGCAGTTCTTC.

This clonotype was seen a handful of times. The chain combines TRBV9 with TRBJ1-1, with D unclear. Trimming pared 0 bases from V and 7 bases from J, leaving 10 bases between. Germline-derived CDR1 and CDR2 are SGDLS and YYNGEE. The CDR3 sequence is 13 residues long. The CDR3 protein is CASSVVVSSEAFF. CDR3 in DNA: TGTGCCAGCAGCGTAGTGGTATCGAGTGAAGCTTTCTTT.

This rearrangement joins TRBV6-2 or TRBV6-3 to TRBJ2-3; the D gene is possibly TRBD2 (7 bases). Per the germline V gene, CDR1 is MNHEY and CDR2 is SVGEGT. Trimming removed 6 bases from V and 6 bases from J, with 19 bases in between. The CDR3 sequence is 15 residues long. The CDR3 DNA reads as TGTGCCAGCAGCCTCGGGGGGCCGGTGAGCGATACGCAGTATTTT. This gives the protein CASSLGGPVSDTQYF.